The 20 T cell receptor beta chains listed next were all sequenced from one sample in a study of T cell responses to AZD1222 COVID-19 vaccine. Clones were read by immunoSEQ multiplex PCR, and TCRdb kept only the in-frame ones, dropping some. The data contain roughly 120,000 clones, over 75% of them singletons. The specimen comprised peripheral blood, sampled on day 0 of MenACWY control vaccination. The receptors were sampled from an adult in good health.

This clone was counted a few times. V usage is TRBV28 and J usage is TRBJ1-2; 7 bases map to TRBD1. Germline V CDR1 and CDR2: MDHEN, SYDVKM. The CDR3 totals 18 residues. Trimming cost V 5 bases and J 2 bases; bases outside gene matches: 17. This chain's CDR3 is CASSPRGVGGGRNYGYTF. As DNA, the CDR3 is TGTGCCAGCAGTCCCAGAGGGGTAGGGGGCGGAAGGAACTATGGCTACACCTTC.

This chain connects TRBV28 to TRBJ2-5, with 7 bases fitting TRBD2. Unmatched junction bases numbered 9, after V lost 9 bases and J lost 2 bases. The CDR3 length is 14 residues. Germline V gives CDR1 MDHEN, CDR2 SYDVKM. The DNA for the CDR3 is TGTGCCAGTCGCACGTGGGGGGGACAAGAGACCCAGTACTTC. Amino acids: CASRTWGGQETQYF.

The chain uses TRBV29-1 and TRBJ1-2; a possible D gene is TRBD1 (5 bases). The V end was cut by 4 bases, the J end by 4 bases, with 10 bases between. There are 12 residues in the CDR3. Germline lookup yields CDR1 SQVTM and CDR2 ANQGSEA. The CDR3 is CSVAGFGYGYTF. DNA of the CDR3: TGCAGCGTTGCAGGGTTCGGCTATGGCTACACCTTC.

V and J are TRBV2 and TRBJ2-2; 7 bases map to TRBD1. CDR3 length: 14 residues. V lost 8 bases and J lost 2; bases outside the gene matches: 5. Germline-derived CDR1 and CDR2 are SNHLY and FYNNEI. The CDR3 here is CASETGLNTGELFF. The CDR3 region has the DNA TGTGCCAGCGAGACAGGGCTTAACACCGGGGAGCTGTTTTTT. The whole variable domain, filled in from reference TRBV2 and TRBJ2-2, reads EPEVTQTPSHQVTQMGQEVILRCVPISNHLYFYWYRQILGQKVEFLVSFYNNEISEKSEIFDDQFSVERPDGSNFTLKIRSTKLEDSAMYFCASETGLNTGELFFGEGSRLTVL.

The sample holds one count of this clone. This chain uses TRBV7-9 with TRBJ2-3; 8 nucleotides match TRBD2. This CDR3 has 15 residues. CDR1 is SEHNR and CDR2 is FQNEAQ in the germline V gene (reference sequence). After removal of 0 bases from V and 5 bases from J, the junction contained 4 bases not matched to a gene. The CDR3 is CASSLASGTRDTQYF. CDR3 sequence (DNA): TGTGCCAGCAGCTTAGCGTCCGGGACTAGAGATACGCAGTATTTT.

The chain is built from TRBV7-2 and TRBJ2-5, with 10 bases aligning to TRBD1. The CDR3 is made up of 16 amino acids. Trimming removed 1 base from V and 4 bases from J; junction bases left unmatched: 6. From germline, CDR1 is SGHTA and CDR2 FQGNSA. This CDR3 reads CASSLGGTGVRETQYF. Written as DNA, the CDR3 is TGTGCCAGCAGCTTAGGAGGGACAGGGGTGCGAGAGACCCAGTACTTC.

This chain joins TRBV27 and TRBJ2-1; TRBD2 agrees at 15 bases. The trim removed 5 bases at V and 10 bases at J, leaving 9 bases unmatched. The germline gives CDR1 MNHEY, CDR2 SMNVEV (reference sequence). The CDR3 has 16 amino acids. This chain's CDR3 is CASSPPGTSGGYEQFF. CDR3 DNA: TGTGCCAGCAGTCCCCCCGGGACTAGCGGGGGGTACGAGCAGTTCTTC.

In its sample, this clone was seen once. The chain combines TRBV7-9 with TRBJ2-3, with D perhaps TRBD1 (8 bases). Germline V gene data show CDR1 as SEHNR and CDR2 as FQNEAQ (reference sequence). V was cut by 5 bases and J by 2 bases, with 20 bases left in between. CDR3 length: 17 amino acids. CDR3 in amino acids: CASSMYQQGGDTDTQYF. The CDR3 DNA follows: TGTGCCAGCAGCATGTATCAACAGGGGGGGGACACAGATACGCAGTATTTT.

Written as DNA, the CDR3 is TGTGCCAGCAGTGAATGGATCGAGCGGGGGGGCGTGGAGACCCAGTACTTC. Residues: CASSEWIERGGVETQYF. The chain links TRBV25-1 to TRBJ2-5; 10 nucleotides line up with TRBD2. With 1 base clipped from V and 5 bases from J, the junction kept 10 bases outside the gene matches. The CDR3 loop spans 17 amino acids. CDR1 and CDR2 from the germline V gene are MGHDK and SYGVNS. The full variable domain, with the rest looked up from reference TRBV25-1 and TRBJ2-5, is EADIYQTPRYLVIGTGKKITLECSQTMGHDKMYWYQQDPGMELHLIHYSYGVNSTEKGDLSSESTVSRIRTEHFPLTLESARPSHTSQYLCASSEWIERGGVETQYFGPGTRLLVL.

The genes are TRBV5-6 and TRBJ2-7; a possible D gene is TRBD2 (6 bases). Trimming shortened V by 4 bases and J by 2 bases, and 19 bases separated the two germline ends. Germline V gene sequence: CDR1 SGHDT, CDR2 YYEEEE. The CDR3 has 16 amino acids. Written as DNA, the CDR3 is TGTGCCAGCAGCGCGGGGATTGGGACTGCCACCTACGAGCAGTACTTC. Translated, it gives CASSAGIGTATYEQYF.

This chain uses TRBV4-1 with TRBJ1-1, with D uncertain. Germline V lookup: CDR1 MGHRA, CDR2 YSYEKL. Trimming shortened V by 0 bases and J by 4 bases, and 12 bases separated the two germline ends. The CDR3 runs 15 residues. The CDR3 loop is CASSQDEQVSTEAFF. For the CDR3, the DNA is TGCGCCAGCAGCCAAGATGAGCAGGTGAGCACTGAAGCTTTCTTT.

CDR3 sequence: CASRLAGQERQYF. Written as DNA, the CDR3 is TGCGCCAGCAGACTAGCGGGGCAGGAAAGGCAGTATTTT. The rearrangement joins TRBV5-1 to TRBJ2-3; 10 bases are a match to TRBD2. The CDR3 loop spans 13 amino acids. J gave up 11 bases and V 5 bases, and 8 bases lay outside the gene matches. CDR1 is SGHRS and CDR2 is YFSETQ in the germline V gene. Variable domain in full (rest from reference TRBV5-1 and TRBJ2-3): KAGVTQTPRYLIKTRGQQVTLSCSPISGHRSVSWYQQTPGQGLQFLFEYFSETQRNKGNFPGRFSGRQFSNSRSEMNVSTLELGDSALYLCASRLAGQERQYFGPGTRLTVL.

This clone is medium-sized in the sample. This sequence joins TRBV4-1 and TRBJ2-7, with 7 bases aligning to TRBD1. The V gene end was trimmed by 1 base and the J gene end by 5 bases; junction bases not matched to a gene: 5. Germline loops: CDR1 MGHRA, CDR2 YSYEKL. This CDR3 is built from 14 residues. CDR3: CASSQGQGADEQYF. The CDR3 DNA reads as TGCGCCAGCAGCCAAGGACAGGGAGCTGACGAGCAGTACTTC.

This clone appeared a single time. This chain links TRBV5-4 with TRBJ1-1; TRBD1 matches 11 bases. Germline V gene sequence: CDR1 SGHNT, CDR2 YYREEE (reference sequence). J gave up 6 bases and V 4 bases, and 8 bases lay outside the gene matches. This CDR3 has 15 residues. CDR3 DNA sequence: TGTGCCAGCAGCCTGGTGGGACAGGGGGAAGCTGAAGCTTTCTTT. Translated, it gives CASSLVGQGEAEAFF.

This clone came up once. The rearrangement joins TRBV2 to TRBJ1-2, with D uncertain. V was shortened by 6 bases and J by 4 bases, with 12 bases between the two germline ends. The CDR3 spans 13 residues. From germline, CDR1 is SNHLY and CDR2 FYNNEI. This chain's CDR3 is CASSLDVTYGYTF. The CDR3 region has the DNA TGTGCCAGCAGCCTAGACGTCACCTATGGCTACACCTTC.

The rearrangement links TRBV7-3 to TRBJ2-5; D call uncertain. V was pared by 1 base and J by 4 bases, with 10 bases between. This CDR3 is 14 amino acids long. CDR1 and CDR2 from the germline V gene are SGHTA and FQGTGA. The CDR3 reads CASSLMPGGETQYF. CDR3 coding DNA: TGTGCCAGCAGCTTAATGCCAGGCGGAGAGACCCAGTACTTC.

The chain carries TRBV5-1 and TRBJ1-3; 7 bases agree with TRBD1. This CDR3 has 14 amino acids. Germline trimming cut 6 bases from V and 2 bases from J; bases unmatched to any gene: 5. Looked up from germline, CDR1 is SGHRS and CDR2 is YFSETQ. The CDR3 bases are TGCGCCAGCACAGACAGGGCGGCTGGAAACACCATATATTTT. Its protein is CASTDRAAGNTIYF.

The CDR3: CASSIQQASTGELFF. Written as DNA, the CDR3 is TGTGCCAGTAGTATTCAGCAGGCATCCACCGGGGAGCTGTTTTTT. V is TRBV19 and J is TRBJ2-2; D gene ambiguous. The CDR3 length is 15 residues. Germline-derived CDR1 and CDR2 are LNHDA and SQIVND (reference sequence). Trimming took 3 bases from V and 4 from J, leaving 12 bases between them.

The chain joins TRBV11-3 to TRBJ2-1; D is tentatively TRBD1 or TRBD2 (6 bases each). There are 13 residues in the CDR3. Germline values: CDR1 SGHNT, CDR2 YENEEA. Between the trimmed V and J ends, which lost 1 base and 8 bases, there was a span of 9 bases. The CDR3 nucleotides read TGTGCCAGCAGCTTAGGAGGGGGGCATGAGCAGTTCTTC. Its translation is CASSLGGGHEQFF.

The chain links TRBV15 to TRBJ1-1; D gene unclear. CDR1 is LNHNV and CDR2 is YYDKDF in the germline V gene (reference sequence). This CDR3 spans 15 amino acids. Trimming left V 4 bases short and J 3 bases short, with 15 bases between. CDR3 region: CATSNGIGRYTEAFF. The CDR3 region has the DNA TGTGCCACCAGCAATGGAATAGGCAGGTACACTGAAGCTTTCTTT.